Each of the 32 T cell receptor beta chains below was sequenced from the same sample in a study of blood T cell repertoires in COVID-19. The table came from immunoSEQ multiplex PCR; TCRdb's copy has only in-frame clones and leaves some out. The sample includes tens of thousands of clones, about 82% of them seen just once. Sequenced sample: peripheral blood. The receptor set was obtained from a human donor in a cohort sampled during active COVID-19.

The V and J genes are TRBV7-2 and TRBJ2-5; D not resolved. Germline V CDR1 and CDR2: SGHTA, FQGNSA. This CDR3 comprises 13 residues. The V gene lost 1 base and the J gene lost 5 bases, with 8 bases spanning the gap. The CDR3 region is CASSLVPRETQYF. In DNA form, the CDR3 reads TGTGCCAGCAGCTTAGTCCCCCGGGAGACCCAGTACTTC.

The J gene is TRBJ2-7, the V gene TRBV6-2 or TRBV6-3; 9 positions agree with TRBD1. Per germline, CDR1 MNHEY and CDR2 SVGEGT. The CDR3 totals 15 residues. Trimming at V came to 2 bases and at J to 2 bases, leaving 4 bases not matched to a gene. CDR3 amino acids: CASSYGTGSPYEQYF. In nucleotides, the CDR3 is TGTGCCAGCAGTTACGGGACAGGGAGTCCCTACGAGCAGTACTTC.

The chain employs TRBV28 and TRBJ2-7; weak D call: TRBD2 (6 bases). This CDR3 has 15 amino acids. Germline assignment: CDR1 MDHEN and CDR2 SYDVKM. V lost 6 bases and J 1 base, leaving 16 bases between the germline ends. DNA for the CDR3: TGTGCCAGCAGCCCCGGGTCTAGCGAATCCTACGAGCAGTACTTC. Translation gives CASSPGSSESYEQYF.

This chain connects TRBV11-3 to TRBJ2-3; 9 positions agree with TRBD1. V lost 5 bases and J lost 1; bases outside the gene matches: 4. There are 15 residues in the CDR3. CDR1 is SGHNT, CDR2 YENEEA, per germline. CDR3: CASSLRTGGTDTQYF. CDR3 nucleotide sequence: TGTGCCAGCAGCCTAAGGACAGGGGGCACAGATACGCAGTATTTT.

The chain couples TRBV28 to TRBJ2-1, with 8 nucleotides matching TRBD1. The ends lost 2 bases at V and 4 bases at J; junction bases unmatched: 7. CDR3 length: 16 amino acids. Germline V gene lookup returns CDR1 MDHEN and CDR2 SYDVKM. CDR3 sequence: CASSLQAGTGYNEQFF. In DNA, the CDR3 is TGTGCCAGCAGTTTACAAGCCGGGACAGGTTACAATGAGCAGTTCTTC. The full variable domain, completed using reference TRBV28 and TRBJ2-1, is DVKVTQSSRYLVKRTGEKVFLECVQDMDHENMFWYRQDPGLGLRLIYFSYDVKMKEKGDIPEGYSVSREKKERFSLILESASTNQTSMYLCASSLQAGTGYNEQFFGPGTRLTVL.

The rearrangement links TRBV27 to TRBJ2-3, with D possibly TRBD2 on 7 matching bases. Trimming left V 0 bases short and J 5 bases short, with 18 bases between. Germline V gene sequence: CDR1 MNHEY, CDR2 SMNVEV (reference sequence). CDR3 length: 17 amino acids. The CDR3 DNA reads TGTGCCAGCAGTTTATCGGGGGAGGGGGACCCCAAAGATACGCAGTATTTT. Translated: CASSLSGEGDPKDTQYF.

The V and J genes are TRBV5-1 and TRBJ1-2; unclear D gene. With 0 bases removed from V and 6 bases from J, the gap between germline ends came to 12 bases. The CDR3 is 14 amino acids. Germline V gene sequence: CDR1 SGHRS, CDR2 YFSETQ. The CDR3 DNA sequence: TGCGCCAGCAGCTTGGGCTCAGGAATTGATGGCTACACCTTC. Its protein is CASSLGSGIDGYTF.

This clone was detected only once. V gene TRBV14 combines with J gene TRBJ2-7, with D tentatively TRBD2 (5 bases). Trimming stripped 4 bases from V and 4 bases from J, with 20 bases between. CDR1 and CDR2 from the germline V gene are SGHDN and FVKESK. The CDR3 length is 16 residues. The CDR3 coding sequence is TGTGCCAGCAGCCGAAGTGAGTCCTTAGGGAGTTACGAGCAGTACTTC. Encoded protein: CASSRSESLGSYEQYF.

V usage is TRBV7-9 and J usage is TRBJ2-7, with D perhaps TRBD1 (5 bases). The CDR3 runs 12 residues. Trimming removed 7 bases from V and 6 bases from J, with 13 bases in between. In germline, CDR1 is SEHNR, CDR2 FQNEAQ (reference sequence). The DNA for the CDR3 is TGTGCCAGCACCGACAGATCTACCGAGCAGTACTTC. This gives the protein CASTDRSTEQYF.

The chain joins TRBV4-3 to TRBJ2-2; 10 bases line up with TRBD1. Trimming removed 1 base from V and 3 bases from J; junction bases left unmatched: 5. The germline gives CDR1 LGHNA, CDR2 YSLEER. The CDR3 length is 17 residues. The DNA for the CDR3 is TGCGCCAGCAGCCAAGTAGGGGGACAGGGGTACACCGGGGAGCTGTTTTTT. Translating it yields CASSQVGGQGYTGELFF.

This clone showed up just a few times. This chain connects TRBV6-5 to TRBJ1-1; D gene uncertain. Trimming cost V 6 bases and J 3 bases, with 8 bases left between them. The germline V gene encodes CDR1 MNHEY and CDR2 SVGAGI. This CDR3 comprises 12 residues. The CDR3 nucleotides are TGTGCCAGCAGGGTACGGGACACTGAAGCTTTCTTT. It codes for CASRVRDTEAFF.

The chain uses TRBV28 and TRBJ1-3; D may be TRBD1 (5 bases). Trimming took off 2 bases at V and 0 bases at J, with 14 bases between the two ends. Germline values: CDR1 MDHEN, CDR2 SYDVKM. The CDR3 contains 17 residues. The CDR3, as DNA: TGTGCCAGCAGTTTAGGGGGGACGATCAGCTCTGGAAACACCATATATTTT. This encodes CASSLGGTISSGNTIYF. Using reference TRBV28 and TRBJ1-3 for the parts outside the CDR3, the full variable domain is DVKVTQSSRYLVKRTGEKVFLECVQDMDHENMFWYRQDPGLGLRLIYFSYDVKMKEKGDIPEGYSVSREKKERFSLILESASTNQTSMYLCASSLGGTISSGNTIYFGEGSWLTVV.

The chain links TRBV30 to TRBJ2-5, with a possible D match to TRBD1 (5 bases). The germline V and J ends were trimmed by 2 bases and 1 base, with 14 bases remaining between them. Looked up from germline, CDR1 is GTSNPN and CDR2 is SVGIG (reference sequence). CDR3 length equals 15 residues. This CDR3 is CAWSNRRGLQETQYF. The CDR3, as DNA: TGTGCCTGGAGTAACCGAAGGGGCCTCCAAGAGACCCAGTACTTC.

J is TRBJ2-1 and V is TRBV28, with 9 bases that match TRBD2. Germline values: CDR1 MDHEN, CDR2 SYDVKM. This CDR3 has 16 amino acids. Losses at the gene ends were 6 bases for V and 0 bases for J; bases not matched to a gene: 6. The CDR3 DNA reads TGTGCCAGCAGCACGACTAGCGGAGGCTCCTACAATGAGCAGTTCTTC. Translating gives CASSTTSGGSYNEQFF.

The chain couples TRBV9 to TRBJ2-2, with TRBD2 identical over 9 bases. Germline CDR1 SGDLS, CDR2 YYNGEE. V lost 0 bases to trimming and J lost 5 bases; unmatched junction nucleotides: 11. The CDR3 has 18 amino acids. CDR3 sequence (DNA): TGTGCCAGCAGCGTAGAGATTAGCGGGAGAGCAGCGACCGGGGAGCTGTTTTTT. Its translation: CASSVEISGRAATGELFF.

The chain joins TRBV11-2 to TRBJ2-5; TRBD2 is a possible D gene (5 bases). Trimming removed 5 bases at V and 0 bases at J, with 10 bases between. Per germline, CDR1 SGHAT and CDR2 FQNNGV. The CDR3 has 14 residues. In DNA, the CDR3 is TGTGCCAGCAGCCGGGGTGGAGACCAAGAGACCCAGTACTTC. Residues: CASSRGGDQETQYF.

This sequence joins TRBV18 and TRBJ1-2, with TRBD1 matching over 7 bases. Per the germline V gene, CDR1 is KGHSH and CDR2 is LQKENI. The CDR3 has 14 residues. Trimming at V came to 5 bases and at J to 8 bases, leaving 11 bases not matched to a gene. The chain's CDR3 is CASSTRDSLSGYTF. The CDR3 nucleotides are TGTGCCAGCTCAACCCGGGACAGCCTTAGCGGCTACACCTTC.

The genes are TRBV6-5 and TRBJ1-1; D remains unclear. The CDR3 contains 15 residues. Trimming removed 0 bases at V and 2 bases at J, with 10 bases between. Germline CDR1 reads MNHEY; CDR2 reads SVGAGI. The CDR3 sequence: CASSYSSSPNTEAFF. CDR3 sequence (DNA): TGTGCCAGCAGTTACTCGAGTAGTCCCAACACTGAAGCTTTCTTT.

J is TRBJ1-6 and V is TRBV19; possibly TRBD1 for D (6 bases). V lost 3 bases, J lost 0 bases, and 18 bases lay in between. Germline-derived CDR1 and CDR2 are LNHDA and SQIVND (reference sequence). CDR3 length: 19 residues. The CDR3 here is CASSIKDSQGSSYNSPLHF. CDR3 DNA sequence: TGTGCCAGTAGTATCAAGGACAGCCAAGGCAGCTCCTATAATTCACCCCTCCACTTT. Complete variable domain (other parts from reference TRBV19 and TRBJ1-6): DGGITQSPKYLFRKEGQNVTLSCEQNLNHDAMYWYRQDPGQGLRLIYYSQIVNDFQKGDIAEGYSVSREKKESFPLTVTSAQKNPTAFYLCASSIKDSQGSSYNSPLHFGNGTRLTVT.

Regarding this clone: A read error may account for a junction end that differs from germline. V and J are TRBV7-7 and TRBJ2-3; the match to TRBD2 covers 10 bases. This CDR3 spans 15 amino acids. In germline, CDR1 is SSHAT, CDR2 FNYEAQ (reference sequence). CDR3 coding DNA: TGTGCTAGCAGCTTAGGACTAGCGGACACAGATACGCAGTATTTT. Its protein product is CASSLGLADTDTQYF. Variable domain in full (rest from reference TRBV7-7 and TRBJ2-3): GAGVSQSPRYKVTKRGQDVTLRCDPISSHATLYWYQQALGQGPEFLTYFNYEAQPDKSGLPSDRFSAERPEGSISTLTIQRTEQRDSAMYRCASSLGLADTDTQYFGPGTRLTVL.

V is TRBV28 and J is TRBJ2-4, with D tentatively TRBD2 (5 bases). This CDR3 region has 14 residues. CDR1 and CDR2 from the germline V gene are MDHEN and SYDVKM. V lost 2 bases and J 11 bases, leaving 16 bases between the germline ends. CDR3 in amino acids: CASSLRGGLRVQYF. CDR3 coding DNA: TGTGCCAGCAGTTTACGAGGCGGACTGAGGGTTCAGTACTTC.

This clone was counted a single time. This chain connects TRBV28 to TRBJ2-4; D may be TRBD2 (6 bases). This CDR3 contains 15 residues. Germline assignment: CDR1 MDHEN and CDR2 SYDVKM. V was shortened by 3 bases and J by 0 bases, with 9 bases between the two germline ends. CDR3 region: CASSFGGEAKNIQYF. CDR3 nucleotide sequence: TGTGCCAGCAGTTTCGGGGGTGAAGCCAAAAACATTCAGTACTTC.

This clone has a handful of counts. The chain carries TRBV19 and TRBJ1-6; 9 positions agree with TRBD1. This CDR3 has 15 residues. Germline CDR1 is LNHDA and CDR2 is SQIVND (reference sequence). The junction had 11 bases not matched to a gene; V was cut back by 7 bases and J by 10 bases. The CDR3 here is CASTPGGTGTSPLHF. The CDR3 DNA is TGTGCCAGTACCCCTGGGGGGACAGGGACGTCACCCCTCCACTTT.

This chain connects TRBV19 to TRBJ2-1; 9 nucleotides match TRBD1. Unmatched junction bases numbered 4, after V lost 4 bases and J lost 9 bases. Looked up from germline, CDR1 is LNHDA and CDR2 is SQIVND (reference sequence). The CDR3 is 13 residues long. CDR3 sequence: CASSKDRGGEQFF. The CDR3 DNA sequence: TGTGCCAGTAGTAAGGACAGGGGTGGTGAGCAGTTCTTC.

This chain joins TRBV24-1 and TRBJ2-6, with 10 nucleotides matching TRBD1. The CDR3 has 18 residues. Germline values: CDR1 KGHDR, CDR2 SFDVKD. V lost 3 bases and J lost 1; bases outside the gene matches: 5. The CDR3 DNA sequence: TGTGCCACCAGTGATCCTCCGGGACAGGGGTCTGGGGCCAACGTCCTGACTTTC. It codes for CATSDPPGQGSGANVLTF.

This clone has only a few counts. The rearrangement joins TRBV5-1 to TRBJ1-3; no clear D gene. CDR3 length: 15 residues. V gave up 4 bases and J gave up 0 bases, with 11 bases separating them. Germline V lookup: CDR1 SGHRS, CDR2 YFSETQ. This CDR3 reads CASSLGRTSGNTIYF. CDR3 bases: TGCGCCAGCAGCCTGGGGAGGACCTCTGGAAACACCATATATTTT.

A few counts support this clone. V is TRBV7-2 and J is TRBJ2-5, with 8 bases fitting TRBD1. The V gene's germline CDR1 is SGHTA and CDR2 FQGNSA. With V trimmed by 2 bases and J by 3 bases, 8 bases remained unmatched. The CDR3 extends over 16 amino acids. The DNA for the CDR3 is TGTGCCAGCAGCTTAAGGGCAGGGGGCTTTAAAGAGACCCAGTACTTC. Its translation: CASSLRAGGFKETQYF.

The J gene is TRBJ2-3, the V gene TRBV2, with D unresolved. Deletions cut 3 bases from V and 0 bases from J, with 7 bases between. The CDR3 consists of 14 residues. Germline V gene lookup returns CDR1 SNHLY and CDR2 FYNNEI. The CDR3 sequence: CASSDFSSTDTQYF. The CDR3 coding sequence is TGTGCCAGCAGTGATTTCTCTAGCACAGATACGCAGTATTTT.

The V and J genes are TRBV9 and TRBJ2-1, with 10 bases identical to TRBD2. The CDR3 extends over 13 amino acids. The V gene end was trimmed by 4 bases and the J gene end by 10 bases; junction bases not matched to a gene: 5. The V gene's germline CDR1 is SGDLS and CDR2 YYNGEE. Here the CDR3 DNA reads TGTGCCAGCAGCCTTTCGACTAGCGGGGAGCAGTTCTTC. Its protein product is CASSLSTSGEQFF.

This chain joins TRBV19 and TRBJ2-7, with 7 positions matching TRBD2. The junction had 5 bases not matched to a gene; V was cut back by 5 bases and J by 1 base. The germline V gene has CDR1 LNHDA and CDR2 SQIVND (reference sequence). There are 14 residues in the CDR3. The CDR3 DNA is TGTGCCAGTAGTGTGGACGGGGGGTCCTACGAGCAGTACTTC. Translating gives CASSVDGGSYEQYF.

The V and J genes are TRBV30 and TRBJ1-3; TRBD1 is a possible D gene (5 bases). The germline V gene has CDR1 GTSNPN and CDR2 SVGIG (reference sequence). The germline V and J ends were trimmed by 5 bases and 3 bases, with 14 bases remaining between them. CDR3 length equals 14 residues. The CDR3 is CAWAIGVFGNTIYF. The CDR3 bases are TGTGCCTGGGCGATAGGGGTATTTGGAAACACCATATATTTT.

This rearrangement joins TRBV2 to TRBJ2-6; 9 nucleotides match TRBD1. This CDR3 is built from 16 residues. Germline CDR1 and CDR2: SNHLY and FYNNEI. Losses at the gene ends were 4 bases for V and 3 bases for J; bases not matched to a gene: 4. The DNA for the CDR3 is TGTGCCAGCAGTGCTACAGGGGGCGTTGGGGCCAACGTCCTGACTTTC. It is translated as CASSATGGVGANVLTF.